The sequence of this T cell receptor beta chain was determined in a study of CD8 T cells in ankylosing spondylitis. Each TCR beta library was made by quantitative 5'-RACE that incorporated molecular barcodes. TCRdb used MiXCR to reprocess the 5' RACE reads, holding one entry per CDR3 protein. Seen here are around 27,000 distinct CDR3 sequences, about 2.6% observed once, and the top ten hold 7.7%. This clonotype was found many times. Its antigen is not identified. Per the germline V gene, CDR1 is SGDLS and CDR2 is YYNGEE. V was clipped by 3 bases and J by 8 bases, with 14 bases between them. The CDR3 consists of 13 residues. Study-level findings and limits: There was a TCR beta motif, made of fewer than 10 highly homologous variants, that appeared characteristic of ankylosing spondylitis blood. Past research had described some motif variants in reactive arthritis synovial fluid and blood.

V gene TRBV9 combines with J gene TRBJ1-2; D perhaps matches TRBD1 (5 bases). Source material: blood, either unsorted or a sorted T cell fraction (not recorded which). The origin of this receptor is a female donor with ankylosing spondylitis or in good health (not recorded which). This CDR3 is CASSEERGDGYTF. For the CDR3, the DNA is TGTGCCAGCAGCGAGGAAAGGGGCGACGGCTACACCTTC.